This entry concerns a single T cell receptor beta chain. Antigen: not known. The junction shows a germline mismatch at one end, possibly a read error. TCRdb processed the RT-PCR reads anew with MiXCR; each CDR3 protein has one entry. The sample has 530,000 or so distinct CDR3 sequences; about 12% are singletons. The germline V gene encodes CDR1 SGHVS and CDR2 FQNEAQ. This CDR3 spans 15 amino acids. These data come from a study of response to subunit inactivated influenza vaccine. Study results and limitations: New T cells are recruited in small numbers by each seasonal influenza vaccination, according to the authors' suggestion.

The chain couples TRBV7-8 to TRBJ2-2, with TRBD1 matching over 9 bases. Sequenced here: PBMCs from blood, sampled on the day of vaccination. This clonotype was sampled from a middle-aged man who received an inactivated influenza vaccine. The CDR3 reads CVSSNTGGNTGELFF. Written as DNA, the CDR3 is TGTGTCAGCAGCAACACAGGGGGCAACACCGGGGAGCTGTTTTTT.